These 14 T cell receptor beta chains originate from one sample sequenced in a study of blood T cell repertoires in COVID-19. Profiling relied on immunoSEQ multiplex PCR, and the TCRdb table lists in-frame clones only, not all of them. The data contain some 60,000 clones, roughly four fifths of them singletons. Sequencing input: peripheral blood. These TCRs come from a man in his forties or fifties with COVID-19, enrolled during active disease.

The chain joins TRBV28 to TRBJ1-1; no reliable D call. CDR1 and CDR2 from the germline V gene are MDHEN and SYDVKM. CDR3 length: 12 amino acids. Trimming left V 7 bases short and J 1 base short, with 7 bases between. The CDR3 bases are TGTGCCAGCACCCCGGGGAACACTGAAGCTTTCTTT. This gives the protein CASTPGNTEAFF.

The V call is TRBV5-1, the J call TRBJ1-1, with TRBD1 identical over 11 bases. With V trimmed by 0 bases and J by 3 bases, 1 base remained unmatched. In germline, CDR1 is SGHRS, CDR2 YFSETQ. The CDR3 covers 15 residues. Here the CDR3 reads CASSLGTGGDTEAFF. The CDR3 coding sequence is TGCGCCAGCAGCTTGGGGACAGGGGGCGACACTGAAGCTTTCTTT.

V is TRBV7-2 and J is TRBJ2-1; 9 bases fit TRBD1. V lost 0 bases and J lost 1; bases outside the gene matches: 1. CDR1 and CDR2 from the germline V gene are SGHTA and FQGNSA. The CDR3 is made up of 16 amino acids. The CDR3 nucleotides are TGTGCCAGCAGCTTAGCCGGGACAGGGTCCTACAATGAGCAGTTCTTC. Its translation is CASSLAGTGSYNEQFF. Looking up the rest from reference TRBV7-2 and TRBJ2-1 gives the full variable domain: GAGVSQSPSNKVTEKGKDVELRCDPISGHTALYWYRQSLGQGLEFLIYFQGNSAPDKSGLPSDRFSAERTGGSVSTLTIQRTQQEDSAVYLCASSLAGTGSYNEQFFGPGTRLTVL.

CDR3 nucleotide sequence: TGTGCCAGCAGCCCGACAGGGTTGGGCAGGTACACCATATATTTT. Protein: CASSPTGLGRYTIYF. The rearrangement links TRBV7-9 to TRBJ1-3; TRBD1 matches 7 bases. This CDR3 is 15 amino acids long. V shed 5 bases, J shed 8 bases, and the junction held 12 bases outside the gene matches. Per germline, CDR1 SEHNR and CDR2 FQNEAQ (reference sequence). Variable domain in full (rest from reference TRBV7-9 and TRBJ1-3): DTGVSQNPRHKITKRGQNVTFRCDPISEHNRLYWYRQTLGQGPEFLTYFQNEAQLEKSRLLSDRFSAERPKGSFSTLEIQRTEQGDSAMYLCASSPTGLGRYTIYFGEGSWLTVV.

This sequence joins TRBV4-3 and TRBJ2-1, with D perhaps TRBD2 (6 bases). Per germline, CDR1 LGHNA and CDR2 YSLEER. Trimming stripped 1 base from V and 2 bases from J, with 9 bases between. This CDR3 has 15 amino acids. CDR3 bases: TGCGCCAGCAGCCAAGCTGCTAGCGCCTACAATGAGCAGTTCTTC. Protein product: CASSQAASAYNEQFF.

The rearrangement uses TRBV18 and TRBJ1-1; a possible D gene is TRBD1 (5 bases). Germline values: CDR1 KGHSH, CDR2 LQKENI. The CDR3 length is 14 residues. V dropped 5 bases and J dropped 0 bases, with 10 bases sitting between them. The CDR3 reads CASSSDIMNTEAFF. The CDR3 coding sequence is TGTGCCAGCTCATCGGACATTATGAACACTGAAGCTTTCTTT.

The chain recombines TRBV6-2 or TRBV6-3 with TRBJ1-1, with 7 bases fitting TRBD1. Germline V gene lookup returns CDR1 MNHEY and CDR2 SVGEGT. V trimming: 3 bases; J trimming: 5 bases; junction bases outside the gene matches: 6. The CDR3 has 14 amino acids. CDR3: CASSYVRGQTEAFF. Here the CDR3 DNA reads TGTGCCAGCAGTTATGTTAGGGGGCAAACTGAAGCTTTCTTT.

This chain links TRBV28 with TRBJ2-5; D possibly corresponds to TRBD1 (6 bases). Germline V CDR1 and CDR2: MDHEN, SYDVKM. This CDR3 contains 14 residues. Trimming cost V 2 bases and J 2 bases, with 9 bases left between them. CDR3: CASSLGGSQETQYF. CDR3 DNA: TGTGCCAGCAGTTTAGGGGGCAGTCAAGAGACCCAGTACTTC.

This clone has a handful of counts. The chain carries TRBV5-4 and TRBJ1-4; 8 bases are shared with TRBD1. The V segment lost 2 bases and the J segment 8 bases; nucleotides outside the gene matches: 11. The CDR3 is 16 amino acids. The germline gives CDR1 SGHNT, CDR2 YYREEE (reference sequence). CDR3 DNA sequence: TGTGCCAGCAGCTTTGCGGGCGACAGGGGCAGGGAAAAACTGTTTTTT. This codes for CASSFAGDRGREKLFF. The variable domain in full, completed from reference TRBV5-4 and TRBJ1-4, reads ETGVTQSPTHLIKTRGQQVTLRCSSQSGHNTVSWYQQALGQGPQFIFQYYREEENGRGNFPPRFSGLQFPNYSSELNVNALELDDSALYLCASSFAGDRGREKLFFGSGTQLSVL.

The rearrangement uses TRBV19 and TRBJ1-5; TRBD1 aligns across 7 bases. Per germline, CDR1 LNHDA and CDR2 SQIVND (reference sequence). The CDR3 runs 14 residues. V shed 3 bases and J 4 bases; nucleotides not matched to a gene: 3. CDR3 DNA sequence: TGTGCCAGTAGTATTGCAGGGGGGAATCAGCCCCAGCATTTT. Its translation is CASSIAGGNQPQHF. Supplemented by reference TRBV19 and TRBJ1-5, the full variable domain reads DGGITQSPKYLFRKEGQNVTLSCEQNLNHDAMYWYRQDPGQGLRLIYYSQIVNDFQKGDIAEGYSVSREKKESFPLTVTSAQKNPTAFYLCASSIAGGNQPQHFGDGTRLSIL.

The chain has TRBV28 and TRBJ1-1, with D unresolved. Germline CDR1 is MDHEN and CDR2 is SYDVKM. The CDR3 is made up of 13 amino acids. Trimming removed 11 bases at V and 8 bases at J, with 21 bases between. CDR3: CAAQEYNGFEAFF. CDR3 in DNA: TGTGCCGCCCAGGAATATAACGGTTTCGAAGCTTTCTTT.

The chain has TRBV28 and TRBJ1-5; D is ambiguous. The CDR3 is 12 residues long. Trimming stripped 5 bases from V and 4 bases from J, with 6 bases between. The germline gives CDR1 MDHEN, CDR2 SYDVKM. The CDR3, as DNA: TGTGCCAGCAGTGTGAGGAATCAGCCCCAGCATTTT. Its protein product is CASSVRNQPQHF.

This sequence joins TRBV3-1 (or the pseudogene TRBV3-2) and TRBJ2-7; D may be TRBD1 (5 bases). Germline-derived CDR1 and CDR2 are LGHDT and YNNKEL (reference sequence). V was clipped by 1 base and J by 7 bases, with 11 bases between them. The CDR3 contains 13 residues. Here the CDR3 reads CASSQAGSAEQYF. The DNA for the CDR3 is TGTGCCAGCAGCCAAGCAGGGTCGGCGGAGCAGTACTTC.

This chain uses TRBV19 with TRBJ1-1; no definite D call. CDR1 LNHDA and CDR2 SQIVND come from the germline V gene (reference sequence). The ends were cut back, 7 bases at V and 4 bases at J, with 13 bases in the middle. This CDR3 comprises 13 residues. The CDR3 region has the DNA TGTGCCAGTATGATCCTCCGGGGCACTGAAGCTTTCTTT. It is translated as CASMILRGTEAFF.